This T cell receptor (beta chain) was identified during a study of beta chain features in type 1 diabetes (dated by TCRdb to 2016 to 2019). At the level of the whole study: Mean age, gender distribution, total cell number and subset yield were not different between patients and healthy donors. A total of roughly 99 million sorted cells were examined across all samples, and the number of cells per subset was strongly correlated with RNA yield. In the study, TCRB repertoires of sorted circulating CD4+ T cell subsets from recently diagnosed type 1 diabetes patients were compared with those of matched healthy donors. Regulatory and stem cell-like memory subsets were isolated from only 8 patients and roughly 8 healthy donors, whereas naive and central memory subsets came from all 30 or so donors. The full study reports these points: Only small numbers of individuals were included in the HLA sub-analyses, which left unresolved whether HLA type had any influence on TCRB rearrangement. At VDJ recombination sites, type 1 diabetes patients had fewer insertions and more deleted nucleotides, which implies abnormalities in thymic rearrangement. Sequencing cDNA rather than genomic DNA could over-represent highly expressing activated cells, although activation and CD3 levels did not differ between groups. In all four CD4+ subsets, TCRB CDR3 length was moderately but significantly shorter in type 1 diabetes patients. Naive, central memory and regulatory TCRB repertoires appeared to be more alike among patients than among healthy donors. PCR may preferentially amplify shorter templates, but because patient and control samples were amplified and corrected together, any resulting skew would affect both groups equally.

Each donor gave one peripheral blood draw, averaging about 100 mL, which was collected into heparinised tubes. Using a panel that included CD45RO, CCR7, CD25, CD127, CD95 and CD27, naive, central memory, regulatory and stem cell-like memory CD4+ T cells were sorted on a BD FACSAria II. Purity was above 95% for every sorted population. PBMCs were separated immediately by Lymphoprep density gradient centrifugation and were stained directly, without being cultured. Samples were stained and sorted in pairs, with one healthy donor and one patient per experiment, so that batch effects were minimized. This clone was seen a handful of times. Which antigen it targets is not known. Per-base qualities were not stored, and no clone one base away is much larger. The CDR3 covers 14 residues, taking in both the cysteine and the phenylalanine. CDR3 DNA is the only sequence kept; it has 42 bases, read in frame from the first base.

The entire isolated RNA was reverse transcribed using the High Capacity cDNA Reverse Transcription Kit, and thus expressed TCRB transcripts were sequenced. Deep immunoSEQ sequencing was applied to naive, central memory and regulatory T cell samples, giving an average of about 3.57 million total reads per sample. Sorted cells were lysed in RLT buffer and RNA was extracted with DNase-treated RNeasy Micro or Mini kits, depending on cell number. To prevent cross-contamination, each cell subset was processed individually, whereas patient and healthy donor samples were processed jointly. The immunoSEQ multiplex PCR was used to amplify TCRB sequences from cDNA, generating 87-bp fragments that spanned the CDR3 region. Sequencing of the amplicons was done on the Illumina HiSeq platform. The authors processed their data as follows. Synthetic template baselines were used to correct PCR bias computationally, reads within Hamming distance 2 were collapsed, and singletons that could not be merged were discarded. Reads were aligned against IMGT so that V, D and J genes, CDR3 length and insertions or deletions at six rearrangement sites could be assigned. Within each subset, clonotype counts were normalized to sorted cell number, and only after that were true diversity and Gini coefficients computed with the tcR R package. The overlap coefficient, calculated on TCRB nucleotide sequences, was used to quantify repertoire sharing. As a proxy for the pre-selection repertoire, out-of-frame TCRB sequences from naive cells were analyzed. TCRdb provides this immuneACCESS table in a form limited to in-frame rearrangements. Some clones are lacking; in checked studies, under half of them reflect an unresolved V gene, and why the rest are absent is not known. The V and J calls and clone size are taken from that table; D and trimming were inferred from the DNA. The sample table records approximately 250,000 clones; approximately 14% of these occur just once. The ten largest clones represent about 0.024% of the sample.

The source material was naive CD4+ T cells from blood. In the paper's terms, the cell subset or site label means: true naive CD4+ T cells. This TCR came from a woman aged 35 to 49 in good health. The V and J genes are TRBV1 and TRBJ2-5; no check of the table's D call, TRBD2, against the DNA was made. TRBV1 is a recognized pseudogene. This receptor has the CDR3 CTSSRRGEGETQYF. The DNA reads TGCACCAGCAGCCGGCGGGGGGAGGGAGAGACCCAGTACTTC.